This TCR beta chain is from a study of a mutant IDH1 vaccine in newly diagnosed glioma. In the case of this clone: Its antigen is unknown.

The CDR3 extends over 14 amino acids. Time point described: week 11, during vaccination. Vaccine doses each comprised 300 ug of mutant IDH1 20-mer peptide, with topical imiquimod. The method was immunoSEQ multiplex PCR; TCRdb's version includes in-frame clones alone and lacks a portion of them. Among some 130,000 clones listed, around four fifths were seen once. The sequence derives from a man aged 35 to 55 with glioma. The chain recombines TRBV21-1 with TRBJ2-7; no DNA check was done on the table's D call, TRBD2. TRBV21-1 corresponds to a pseudogene. Sequenced here: PBMCs, sampled from a glioma patient whose treatment included an IDH1 peptide vaccine. CDR3 loop: CASSKGLTAGEQYF. CDR3 nucleotides: TGTGCCAGCAGCAAAGGGTTGACCGCGGGCGAGCAGTACTTC.